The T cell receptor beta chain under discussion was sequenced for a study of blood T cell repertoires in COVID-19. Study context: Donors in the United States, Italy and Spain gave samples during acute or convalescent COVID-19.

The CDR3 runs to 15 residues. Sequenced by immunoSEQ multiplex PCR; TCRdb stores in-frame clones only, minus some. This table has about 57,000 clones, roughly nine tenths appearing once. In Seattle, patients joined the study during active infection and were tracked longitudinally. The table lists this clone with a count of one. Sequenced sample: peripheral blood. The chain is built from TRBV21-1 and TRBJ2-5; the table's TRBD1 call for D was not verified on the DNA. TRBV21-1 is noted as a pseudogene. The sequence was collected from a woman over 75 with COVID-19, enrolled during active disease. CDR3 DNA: TGTGCCAGCAGCAAAGAAAGGACAGGGTACGAGACCCAGTACTTC. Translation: CASSKERTGYETQYF.